This TCR beta chain came from a study of lung T cells in sarcoidosis with Löfgren's syndrome. From germline, CDR1 is SGHTA and CDR2 FQGNSA. The CDR3 has 19 residues. The V end was cut by 1 base, the J end by 0 bases, with 19 bases between. TCRdb redid the calling of the reads with MiXCR, one entry per CDR3 protein. The repertoire consists of more than 50,000 distinct CDR3 sequences, with 21% occurring once and the leading ten covering approximately 2.1%. This clonotype was detected many times. The sample consisted of CD4+ T cells from PBMCs. V gene TRBV7-2 combines with J gene TRBJ2-4; D call uncertain. The TCR originated in a human donor with sarcoidosis (Löfgren's syndrome or another form), or a control subject (not recorded which). As DNA, the CDR3 is TGTGCCAGCAGCTTAGGAGACGGCTCCCCCCGATTAGCCAAAAACATTCAGTACTTC. The encoded protein is CASSLGDGSPRLAKNIQYF.